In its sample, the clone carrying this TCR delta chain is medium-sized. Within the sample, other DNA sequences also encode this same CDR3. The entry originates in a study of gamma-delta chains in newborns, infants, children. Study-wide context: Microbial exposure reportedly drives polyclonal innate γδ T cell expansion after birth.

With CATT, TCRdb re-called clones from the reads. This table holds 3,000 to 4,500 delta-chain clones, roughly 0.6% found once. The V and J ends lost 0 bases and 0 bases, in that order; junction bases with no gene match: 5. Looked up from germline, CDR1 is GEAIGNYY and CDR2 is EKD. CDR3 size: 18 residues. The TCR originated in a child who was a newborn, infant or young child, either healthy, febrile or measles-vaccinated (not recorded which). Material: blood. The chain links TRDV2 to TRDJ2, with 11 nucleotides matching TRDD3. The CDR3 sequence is CACDTIVLGDTLTAQLFF. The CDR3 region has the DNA TGTGCCTGTGACACCATTGTACTGGGGGATACTTTGACAGCACAACTCTTCTTT.